Shown below are 25 T cell receptor beta chains from a single sample sequenced in a study of brain T cells in children with intractable seizures. Profiling relied on immunoSEQ multiplex PCR, and the TCRdb table lists in-frame clones only, not all of them. Here the sample spans around 340,000 clones, about 93% being singletons. Indicated time point: blood from clinic visit 5 months post-surgery; TSC patient then seizure free. Source: peripheral blood, taken roughly 5 months after surgery. Every receptor here comes from a boy in the first two years of life with tuberous sclerosis and intractable seizures.

V and J are TRBV19 and TRBJ1-1; 7 bases map to TRBD1. The ends lost 7 bases at V and 1 base at J; junction bases unmatched: 9. This CDR3 is built from 15 residues. Per the germline V gene, CDR1 is LNHDA and CDR2 is SQIVND (reference sequence). The CDR3 here is CASTLVGGANTEAFF. Written as DNA, the CDR3 is TGTGCCAGTACCCTGGTAGGGGGCGCGAACACTGAAGCTTTCTTT.

J is TRBJ2-7 and V is TRBV7-9; D gene ambiguous. The V end lost 1 base, the J end lost 1 base, and 2 bases lay between the germline ends. CDR1 is SEHNR and CDR2 is FQNEAQ in the germline V gene (reference sequence). The CDR3 is 12 amino acids. The CDR3 DNA follows: TGTGCCAGCAGCTTAGAGTCCTACGAGCAGTACTTC. It translates to CASSLESYEQYF.

The chain recombines TRBV6-5 with TRBJ1-1; 9 positions agree with TRBD1. The CDR3 contains 16 residues. V shed 4 bases, J shed 11 bases, and the junction held 17 bases outside the gene matches. Germline CDR1 and CDR2: MNHEY and SVGAGI. Written as DNA, the CDR3 is TGTGCCAGCAGTTCGACTCCGACAGGGGGGTCCATGCGGGCTTTCTTT. Its protein is CASSSTPTGGSMRAFF.

The V gene is TRBV5-1, the J gene TRBJ2-7; TRBD1 is a possible D gene (6 bases). CDR1 and CDR2 (germline): SGHRS, YFSETQ. The CDR3 loop spans 16 amino acids. The V gene lost 0 bases and the J gene lost 7 bases, with 20 bases spanning the gap. CDR3 protein: CASSLATGFKREEQYF. The CDR3 DNA sequence: TGCGCCAGCAGCTTGGCCACAGGGTTCAAACGTGAAGAGCAGTACTTC.

The rearrangement joins TRBV4-1 to TRBJ1-1, with TRBD1 matching 7 bases. V shed 4 bases and J 4 bases; nucleotides not matched to a gene: 9. The germline CDR1 and CDR2 sequences are MGHRA and YSYEKL. The CDR3 length is 15 residues. The CDR3: CASSPGGAGGTEAFF. The CDR3 DNA follows: TGCGCCAGCAGCCCAGGCGGGGCAGGGGGCACTGAAGCTTTCTTT.

The chain joins TRBV7-9 to TRBJ2-2, with D possibly TRBD2 on 7 matching bases. The CDR3 spans 15 residues. Germline CDR1 and CDR2: SEHNR and FQNEAQ (reference sequence). The V end was cut by 4 bases, the J end by 7 bases, with 16 bases between. The CDR3 loop is CASSSGGTGSGELFF. The DNA of the CDR3 is TGTGCCAGCAGCTCGGGGGGTACAGGGAGCGGGGAGCTGTTTTTT.

The V and J genes are TRBV19 and TRBJ1-2; D might be TRBD1 (6 bases). V gave up 4 bases and J gave up 4 bases, with 19 bases separating them. The CDR3 sequence is 16 residues long. Looked up from germline, CDR1 is LNHDA and CDR2 is SQIVND (reference sequence). The chain's CDR3 is CASSRPGASRIYGYTF. CDR3 nucleotide sequence: TGTGCCAGTAGTAGACCAGGGGCCTCTAGAATCTATGGCTACACCTTC. Looking up the rest from reference TRBV19 and TRBJ1-2 gives the full variable domain: DGGITQSPKYLFRKEGQNVTLSCEQNLNHDAMYWYRQDPGQGLRLIYYSQIVNDFQKGDIAEGYSVSREKKESFPLTVTSAQKNPTAFYLCASSRPGASRIYGYTFGSGTRLTVV.

The chain joins TRBV2 to TRBJ1-6; D may be TRBD1 (5 bases). Germline V gives CDR1 SNHLY, CDR2 FYNNEI. CDR3 length equals 16 residues. Trimming pared 2 bases from V and 2 bases from J, leaving 10 bases between. The CDR3: CASSEYGAAYNSPLHF. Written as DNA, the CDR3 is TGTGCCAGCAGTGAATATGGGGCCGCCTATAATTCACCCCTCCACTTT.

This chain connects TRBV30 to TRBJ2-7, with a weak D call TRBD1 (6 bases). Germline-derived CDR1 and CDR2 are GTSNPN and SVGIG (reference sequence). Trimming took off 1 base at V and 2 bases at J, with 12 bases between the two ends. The CDR3 covers 14 residues. CDR3 region: CAWSGGHDPYEQYF. CDR3 DNA sequence: TGTGCCTGGAGTGGGGGACACGACCCCTACGAGCAGTACTTC.

V gene TRBV29-1 combines with J gene TRBJ2-1; TRBD2 might be the D (6 bases). V lost 3 bases to trimming and J lost 1 base, with 7 bases between them. The CDR3 length is 13 residues. Germline V gene lookup returns CDR1 SQVTM and CDR2 ANQGSEA. The CDR3 coding sequence is TGCAGCGTTGACAGCGGGTCCTACAATGAGCAGTTCTTC. Encoded protein: CSVDSGSYNEQFF.

CDR3: CASSKGRDNQPQHF. The CDR3 DNA sequence: TGTGCCAGTAGTAAGGGACGGGACAATCAGCCCCAGCATTTT. The rearrangement links TRBV19 to TRBJ1-5; weak D call: TRBD1 (5 bases). The CDR3 runs 14 residues. Germline V gene data show CDR1 as LNHDA and CDR2 as SQIVND (reference sequence). The V gene lost 4 bases and the J gene lost 3 bases, with 10 bases spanning the gap.

This sequence joins TRBV19 and TRBJ2-5, with TRBD1 as a possible D gene (8 bases). The CDR3 consists of 18 residues. The germline V gene has CDR1 LNHDA and CDR2 SQIVND (reference sequence). V was pared by 2 bases and J by 2 bases, with 21 bases between. The CDR3 coding sequence is TGTGCCAGTAGTATAATCCTCACCGACAGGGGAGGGCAAGAGACCCAGTACTTC. As protein: CASSIILTDRGGQETQYF. The full variable domain, its missing parts supplied by reference TRBV19 and TRBJ2-5, is DGGITQSPKYLFRKEGQNVTLSCEQNLNHDAMYWYRQDPGQGLRLIYYSQIVNDFQKGDIAEGYSVSREKKESFPLTVTSAQKNPTAFYLCASSIILTDRGGQETQYFGPGTRLLVL.

The V gene is TRBV19, the J gene TRBJ1-5, with D maybe TRBD1 (5 bases). V shed 5 bases and J shed 2 bases, with 10 bases lying between them. The CDR3 has 14 residues. Per the germline V gene, CDR1 is LNHDA and CDR2 is SQIVND (reference sequence). For the CDR3, the DNA is TGTGCCAGTAGTTCGGGCAGGGGCAATCAGCCCCAGCATTTT. It is translated as CASSSGRGNQPQHF. Supplemented by reference TRBV19 and TRBJ1-5, the full variable domain reads DGGITQSPKYLFRKEGQNVTLSCEQNLNHDAMYWYRQDPGQGLRLIYYSQIVNDFQKGDIAEGYSVSREKKESFPLTVTSAQKNPTAFYLCASSSGRGNQPQHFGDGTRLSIL.

As DNA, the CDR3 is TGTGCCAGCAGCCAAAGGAGTGGAACTACCATATATTTT. This sequence encodes CASSQRSGTTIYF. The J gene is TRBJ1-3, the V gene TRBV3-1 (or the pseudogene TRBV3-2); D gene unclear. Germline V gene lookup returns CDR1 LGHDT and CDR2 YNNKEL (reference sequence). The CDR3 is made up of 13 amino acids. V lost 2 bases and J 10 bases, leaving 12 bases between the germline ends.

This clone showed up just once. V is TRBV5-1 and J is TRBJ2-7; 10 bases are a match to TRBD2. Germline loops: CDR1 SGHRS, CDR2 YFSETQ. The CDR3 spans 14 residues. V lost 1 base, J lost 2 bases, and 0 bases stayed unmatched. The DNA for the CDR3 is TGCGCCAGCAGCTTGAGCGGGAGGGCCTACGAGCAGTACTTC. This translates into CASSLSGRAYEQYF.

The chain combines TRBV6-5 with TRBJ2-7, with D hard to call. The CDR3 contains 15 residues. The V end lost 3 bases, the J end lost 5 bases, and 17 bases lay between the germline ends. Germline CDR1 MNHEY, CDR2 SVGAGI. CDR3 protein: CASSYSRTRRDEQYF. CDR3 bases: TGTGCCAGCAGTTATTCACGGACCCGAAGGGACGAGCAGTACTTC.

This chain connects TRBV7-3 to TRBJ2-3, with 14 nucleotides matching TRBD2. Germline-derived CDR1 and CDR2 are SGHTA and FQGTGA. V trimming: 3 bases; J trimming: 2 bases; junction bases outside the gene matches: 10. There are 19 residues in the CDR3. CDR3 DNA sequence: TGTGCCAGCAGCTTCTACAGAGGGACTAGCGGGAGCCCCACAGATACGCAGTATTTT. Amino acid sequence: CASSFYRGTSGSPTDTQYF.

This chain links TRBV1 with TRBJ2-6; the tabulated D call, TRBD1, remains unverified against the DNA. TRBV1 counts as a pseudogene. The CDR3 consists of 19 residues. The CDR3 DNA sequence: TGCACCAGCAGCCAAGAGCTCTTAGGGGCCAGCTCTGGGGCCAACGTCCTGACTTTC. It translates to CTSSQELLGASSGANVLTF.

The chain is built from TRBV19 and TRBJ2-5, with D perhaps TRBD1 (6 bases). This CDR3 is 15 amino acids long. The germline V gene has CDR1 LNHDA and CDR2 SQIVND (reference sequence). The ends were cut back, 2 bases at V and 5 bases at J, with 15 bases in the middle. This CDR3 is CASSINGQLRETQYF. The CDR3 nucleotides are TGTGCCAGTAGTATAAATGGACAGTTAAGGGAGACCCAGTACTTC.

V gene TRBV19 combines with J gene TRBJ2-1, with 8 bases lining up with TRBD1. The germline gives CDR1 LNHDA, CDR2 SQIVND (reference sequence). J gave up 7 bases and V 1 base, and 3 bases lay outside the gene matches. The CDR3 spans 14 residues. The DNA of the CDR3 is TGTGCCAGTAGTATAGGGACAGGGTTTAATGAGCAGTTCTTC. It translates to CASSIGTGFNEQFF.

The chain employs TRBV28 and TRBJ2-5; D may be TRBD2 (5 bases). V lost 6 bases, J lost 0 bases, and 17 bases lay in between. The CDR3 is 16 amino acids. Germline V gives CDR1 MDHEN, CDR2 SYDVKM. CDR3 bases: TGTGCCAGCAGCCGGATCTCTCGGGGATACCAAGAGACCCAGTACTTC. Its protein product is CASSRISRGYQETQYF. The entire variable domain, with the rest obtained from reference TRBV28 and TRBJ2-5, is as follows: DVKVTQSSRYLVKRTGEKVFLECVQDMDHENMFWYRQDPGLGLRLIYFSYDVKMKEKGDIPEGYSVSREKKERFSLILESASTNQTSMYLCASSRISRGYQETQYFGPGTRLLVL.

Turning to this clone: Other nucleotide sequences from this sample produce the same CDR3. The rearrangement joins TRBV11-3 to TRBJ2-3, with D possibly matching TRBD1 (5 bases). CDR1 SGHNT and CDR2 YENEEA come from the germline V gene. The CDR3 spans 14 residues. Between the trimmed V and J ends, which lost 3 bases and 1 base, there was a span of 8 bases. CDR3: CASSFRGGTDTQYF. CDR3 nucleotides: TGTGCCAGCAGCTTTAGGGGCGGCACAGATACGCAGTATTTT.

This clone was detected once. The chain links TRBV10-2 to TRBJ2-7; TRBD1 agrees at 7 bases. The V gene end was trimmed by 6 bases and the J gene end by 3 bases; junction bases not matched to a gene: 8. The CDR3 is 14 amino acids. Germline V lookup: CDR1 WSHSY, CDR2 SAAADI. Here the CDR3 reads CASRDSYRGYEQYF. As DNA, the CDR3 is TGCGCCAGCAGGGACTCTTACAGGGGCTACGAGCAGTACTTC.

The J gene is TRBJ2-4, the V gene TRBV2, with D maybe TRBD2 (5 bases). Trimming took 2 bases from V and 1 from J, leaving 12 bases between them. Germline V gene sequence: CDR1 SNHLY, CDR2 FYNNEI. The length of the CDR3 is 16 residues. CDR3: CASSESLAWAKNIQYF. CDR3 nucleotide sequence: TGTGCCAGCAGTGAAAGTCTAGCTTGGGCCAAAAACATTCAGTACTTC.

The CDR3 DNA reads TGTGCCAGCAGTCCCTCCGGGACATCCTCCTACGAGCAGTACTTC. It specifies CASSPSGTSSYEQYF. The rearrangement links TRBV6-5 to TRBJ2-7; D possibly corresponds to TRBD1 (6 bases). Trimming took off 5 bases at V and 0 bases at J, with 14 bases between the two ends. CDR1 and CDR2 from the germline V gene are MNHEY and SVGAGI. The CDR3 sequence is 15 residues long.